The following is a T cell receptor (beta chain) sequence with its context. What it binds is not known. The sample comes from a study of T cells after posttransplantation cyclophosphamide. Overall study results and limits: Recipient CMV seropositivity and CMV reactivation strongly tracked TRB clonality. Skin or GI-infiltrating T cells shared few TRB sequences with blood. Donor CD8+ memory clones often dominated recipient blood repertoires at later times.

V shed 2 bases, J shed 3 bases, and the junction held 12 bases outside the gene matches. There are 18 residues in the CDR3. In germline, CDR1 is LNHDA, CDR2 SQIVND (reference sequence). Clones were read by immunoSEQ multiplex PCR, and TCRdb kept only the in-frame ones, dropping some. In the table there are fewer than 30,000 clones, about 82% of which are singletons. V is TRBV19 and J is TRBJ2-5; 10 bases match TRBD2. This clonotype was sampled from an older woman with a blood cancer, CMV-positive, and with a related stem cell donor. Material: PBMCs. The CDR3 region has the DNA TGTGCCAGTAGTATAATCTCAAGCGGGAGGGCCGGAAAAGAGACCCAGTACTTC. Its translation is CASSIISSGRAGKETQYF.